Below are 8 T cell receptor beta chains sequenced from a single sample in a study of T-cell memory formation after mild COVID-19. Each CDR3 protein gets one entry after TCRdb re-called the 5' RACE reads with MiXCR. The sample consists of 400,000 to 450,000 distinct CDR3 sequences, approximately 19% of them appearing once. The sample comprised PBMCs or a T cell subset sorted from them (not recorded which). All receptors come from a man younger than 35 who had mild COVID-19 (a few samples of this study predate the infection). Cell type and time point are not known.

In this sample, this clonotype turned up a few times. The CDR3 loop is CASSGDRGTEAFF. DNA of the CDR3: TGTGCCAGCAGCGGGGACAGGGGCACTGAAGCTTTCTTT. The chain uses TRBV9 and TRBJ1-1; 10 bases fit TRBD1. V gave up 3 bases and J gave up 4 bases; unmatched junction bases: 0. The CDR3 length is 13 residues. Germline CDR1 reads SGDLS; CDR2 reads YYNGEE.

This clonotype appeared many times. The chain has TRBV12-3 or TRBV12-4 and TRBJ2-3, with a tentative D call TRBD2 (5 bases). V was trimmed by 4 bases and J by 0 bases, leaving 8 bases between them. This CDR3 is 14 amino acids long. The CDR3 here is CASSYGVSTDTQYF. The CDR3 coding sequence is TGTGCCAGCAGTTACGGGGTTAGCACAGATACGCAGTATTTT.

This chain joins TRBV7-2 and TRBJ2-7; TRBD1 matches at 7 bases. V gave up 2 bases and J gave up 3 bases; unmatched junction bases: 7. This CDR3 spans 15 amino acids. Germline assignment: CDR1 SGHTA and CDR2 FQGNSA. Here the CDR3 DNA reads TGTGCCAGCAGCTTATCTGACAGGGCCTACTACGAGCAGTACTTC. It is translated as CASSLSDRAYYEQYF.

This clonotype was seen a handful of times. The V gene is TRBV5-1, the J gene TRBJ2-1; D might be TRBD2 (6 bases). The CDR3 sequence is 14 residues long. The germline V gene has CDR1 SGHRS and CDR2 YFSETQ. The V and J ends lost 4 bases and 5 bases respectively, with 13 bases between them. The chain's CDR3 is CASSRGTYNNEQFF. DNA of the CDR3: TGCGCCAGCAGCCGGGGGACTTACAACAATGAGCAGTTCTTC.

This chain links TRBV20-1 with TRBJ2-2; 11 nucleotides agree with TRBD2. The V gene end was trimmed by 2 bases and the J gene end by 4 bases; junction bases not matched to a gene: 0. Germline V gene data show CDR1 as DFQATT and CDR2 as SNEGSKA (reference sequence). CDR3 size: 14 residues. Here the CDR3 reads CSARLAGGTGELFF. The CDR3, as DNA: TGCAGTGCTAGACTAGCGGGGGGCACCGGGGAGCTGTTTTTT.

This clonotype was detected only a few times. This CDR3 is CASSRGATYNSPLHF. CDR3 DNA: TGTGCCAGCAGTCGGGGGGCAACCTATAATTCACCCCTCCACTTT. The chain has TRBV12-3 or TRBV12-4 and TRBJ1-6; weak D call: TRBD1 (6 bases). V shed 5 bases and J shed 2 bases, with 10 bases lying between them. There are 15 residues in the CDR3.

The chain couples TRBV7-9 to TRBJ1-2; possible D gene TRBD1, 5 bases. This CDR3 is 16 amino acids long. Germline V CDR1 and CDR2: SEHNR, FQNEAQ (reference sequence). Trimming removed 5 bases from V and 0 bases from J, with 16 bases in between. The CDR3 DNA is TGTGCCAGCAGCCCAACCGGCGGGGGGACTAACTATGGCTACACCTTC. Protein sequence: CASSPTGGGTNYGYTF.

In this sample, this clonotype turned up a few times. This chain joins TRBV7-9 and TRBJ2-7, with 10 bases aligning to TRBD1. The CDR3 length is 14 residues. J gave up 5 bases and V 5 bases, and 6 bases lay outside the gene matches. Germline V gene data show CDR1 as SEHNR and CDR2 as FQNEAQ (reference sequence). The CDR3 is CASSPGQGSHEQYF. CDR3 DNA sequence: TGTGCCAGCAGCCCGGGACAGGGGAGCCACGAGCAGTACTTC. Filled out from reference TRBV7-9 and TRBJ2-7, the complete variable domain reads DTGVSQNPRHKITKRGQNVTFRCDPISEHNRLYWYRQTLGQGPEFLTYFQNEAQLEKSRLLSDRFSAERPKGSFSTLEIQRTEQGDSAMYLCASSPGQGSHEQYFGPGTRLTVT.